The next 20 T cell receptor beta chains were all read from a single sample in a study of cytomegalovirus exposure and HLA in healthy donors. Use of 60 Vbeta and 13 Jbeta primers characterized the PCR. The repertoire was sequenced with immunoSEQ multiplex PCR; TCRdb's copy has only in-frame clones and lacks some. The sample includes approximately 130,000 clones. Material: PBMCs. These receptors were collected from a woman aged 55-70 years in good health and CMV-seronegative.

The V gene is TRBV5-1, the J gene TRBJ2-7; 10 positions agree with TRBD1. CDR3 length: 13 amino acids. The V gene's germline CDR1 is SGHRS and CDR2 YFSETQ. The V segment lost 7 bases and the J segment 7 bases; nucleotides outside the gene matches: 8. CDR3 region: CASYRQGAGEQYF. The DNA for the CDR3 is TGCGCCAGCTATCGACAGGGGGCGGGTGAGCAGTACTTC.

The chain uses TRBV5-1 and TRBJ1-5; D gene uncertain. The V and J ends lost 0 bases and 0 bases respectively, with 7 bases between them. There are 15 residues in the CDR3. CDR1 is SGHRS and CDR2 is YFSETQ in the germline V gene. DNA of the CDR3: TGCGCCAGCAGCTTGGCGGCAGGTAGCAATCAGCCCCAGCATTTT. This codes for CASSLAAGSNQPQHF.

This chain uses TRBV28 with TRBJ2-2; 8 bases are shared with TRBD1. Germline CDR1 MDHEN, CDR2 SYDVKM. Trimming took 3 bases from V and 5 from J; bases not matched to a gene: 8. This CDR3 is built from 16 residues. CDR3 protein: CASSFSRGRSTGELFF. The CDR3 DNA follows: TGTGCCAGCAGTTTCTCCAGGGGGCGTAGTACCGGGGAGCTGTTTTTT.

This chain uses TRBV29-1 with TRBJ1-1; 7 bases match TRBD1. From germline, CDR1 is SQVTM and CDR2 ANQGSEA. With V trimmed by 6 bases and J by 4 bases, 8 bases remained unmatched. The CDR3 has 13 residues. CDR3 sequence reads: CSVEGAMGTEAFF. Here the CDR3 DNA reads TGCAGCGTGGAGGGGGCGATGGGCACTGAAGCTTTCTTT.

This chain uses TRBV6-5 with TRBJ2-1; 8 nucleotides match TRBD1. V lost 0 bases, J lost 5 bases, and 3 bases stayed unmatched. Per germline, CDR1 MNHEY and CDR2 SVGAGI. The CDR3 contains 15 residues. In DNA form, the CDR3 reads TGTGCCAGCAGTTACTCTGGACAGGGTAACAATGAGCAGTTCTTC. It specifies CASSYSGQGNNEQFF.

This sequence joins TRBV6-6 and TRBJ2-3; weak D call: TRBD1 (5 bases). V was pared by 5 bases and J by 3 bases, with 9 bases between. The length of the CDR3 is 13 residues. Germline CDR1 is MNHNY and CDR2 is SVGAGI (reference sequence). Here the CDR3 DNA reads TGTGCCAGCAGTAGAACAGGAACAGATACGCAGTATTTT. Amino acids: CASSRTGTDTQYF.

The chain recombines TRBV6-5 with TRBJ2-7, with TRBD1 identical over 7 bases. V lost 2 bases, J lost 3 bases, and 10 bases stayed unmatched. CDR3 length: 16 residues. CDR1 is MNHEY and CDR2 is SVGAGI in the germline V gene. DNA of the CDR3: TGTGCCAGCAGTTACACGGGGACAGCGACTATCTACGAGCAGTACTTC. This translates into CASSYTGTATIYEQYF.

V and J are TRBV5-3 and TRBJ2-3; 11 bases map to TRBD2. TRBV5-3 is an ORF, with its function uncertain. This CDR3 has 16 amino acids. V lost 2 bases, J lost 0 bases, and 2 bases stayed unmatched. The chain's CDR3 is CARSLRLAGSTDTQYF. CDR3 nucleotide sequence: TGTGCCAGAAGCTTACGACTAGCGGGGAGCACAGATACGCAGTATTTT.

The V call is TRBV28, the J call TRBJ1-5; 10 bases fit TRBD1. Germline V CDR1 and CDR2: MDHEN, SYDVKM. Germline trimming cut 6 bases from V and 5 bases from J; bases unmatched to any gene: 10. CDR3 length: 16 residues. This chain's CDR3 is CASRSWDRGKDQPQHF. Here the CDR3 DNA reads TGTGCCAGCAGGAGCTGGGACAGGGGCAAGGATCAGCCCCAGCATTTT.

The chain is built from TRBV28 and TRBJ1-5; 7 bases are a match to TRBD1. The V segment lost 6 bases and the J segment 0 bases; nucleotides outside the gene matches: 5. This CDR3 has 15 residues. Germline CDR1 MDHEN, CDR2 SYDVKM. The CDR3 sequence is CASSSGQNSNQPQHF. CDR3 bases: TGTGCCAGCAGCTCGGGACAGAATAGCAATCAGCCCCAGCATTTT.

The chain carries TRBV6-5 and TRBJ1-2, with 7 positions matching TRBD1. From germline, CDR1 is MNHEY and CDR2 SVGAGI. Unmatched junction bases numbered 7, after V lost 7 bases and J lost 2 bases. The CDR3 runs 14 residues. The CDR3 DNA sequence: TGTGCCAGCAAGTCAGACAGGGTAAACTATGGCTACACCTTC. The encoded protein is CASKSDRVNYGYTF.

CDR3 nucleotide sequence: TGTGCCAGCAGCTTGTCTGCGGTCAATAGCAATCAGCCCCAGCATTTT. Translated: CASSLSAVNSNQPQHF. V gene TRBV5-5 combines with J gene TRBJ1-5; D gene uncertain. The V gene lost 1 base and the J gene lost 0 bases, with 11 bases spanning the gap. This CDR3 is built from 16 residues. The germline V gene has CDR1 SGHKS and CDR2 YYEKEE (reference sequence).

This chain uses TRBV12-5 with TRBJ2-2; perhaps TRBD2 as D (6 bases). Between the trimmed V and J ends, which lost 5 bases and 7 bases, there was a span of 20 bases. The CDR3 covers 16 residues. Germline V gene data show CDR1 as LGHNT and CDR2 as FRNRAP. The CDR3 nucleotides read TGTGCTAGTGGTAGGTTCGGGAGTCGGTCAATCGGGGAGCTGTTTTTT. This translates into CASGRFGSRSIGELFF.

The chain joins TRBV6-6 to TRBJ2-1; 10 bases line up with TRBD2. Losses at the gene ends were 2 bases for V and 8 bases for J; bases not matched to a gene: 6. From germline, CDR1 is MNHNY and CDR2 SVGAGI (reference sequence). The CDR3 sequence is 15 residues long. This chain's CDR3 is CASSYASGGWDEQFF. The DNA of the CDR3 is TGTGCCAGCAGTTACGCTAGCGGGGGTTGGGATGAGCAGTTCTTC.

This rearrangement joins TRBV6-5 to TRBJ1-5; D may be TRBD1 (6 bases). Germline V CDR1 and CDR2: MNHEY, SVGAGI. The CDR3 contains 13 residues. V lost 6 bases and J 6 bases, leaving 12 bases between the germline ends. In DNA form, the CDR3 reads TGTGCCAGCAGGGCACAGGGTAGTCAGCCCCAGCATTTT. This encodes CASRAQGSQPQHF.

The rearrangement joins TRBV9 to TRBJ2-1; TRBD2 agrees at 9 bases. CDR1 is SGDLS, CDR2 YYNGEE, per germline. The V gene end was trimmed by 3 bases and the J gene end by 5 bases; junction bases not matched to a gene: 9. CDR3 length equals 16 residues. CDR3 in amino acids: CASSEGVAGANNEQFF. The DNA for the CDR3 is TGTGCCAGCAGCGAGGGGGTAGCGGGGGCTAACAATGAGCAGTTCTTC.

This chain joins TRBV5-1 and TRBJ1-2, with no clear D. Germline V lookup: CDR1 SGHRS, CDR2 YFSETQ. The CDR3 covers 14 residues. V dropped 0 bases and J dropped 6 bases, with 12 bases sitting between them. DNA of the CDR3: TGCGCCAGCAGCTTGGCCGTCACCGGGGATGGCTACACCTTC. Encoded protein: CASSLAVTGDGYTF.

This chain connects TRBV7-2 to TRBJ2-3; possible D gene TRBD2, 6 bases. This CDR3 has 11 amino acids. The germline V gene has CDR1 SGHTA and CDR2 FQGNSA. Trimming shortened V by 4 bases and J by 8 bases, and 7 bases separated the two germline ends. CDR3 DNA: TGTGCCAGCAGCTCCGGGGGTACGCAGTATTTT. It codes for CASSSGGTQYF.

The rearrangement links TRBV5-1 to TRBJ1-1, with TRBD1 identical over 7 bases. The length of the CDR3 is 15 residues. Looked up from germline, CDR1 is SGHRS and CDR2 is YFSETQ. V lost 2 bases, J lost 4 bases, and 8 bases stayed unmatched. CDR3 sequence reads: CASSFGQALITEAFF. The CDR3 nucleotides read TGCGCCAGCAGCTTCGGACAGGCCCTAATCACTGAAGCTTTCTTT.

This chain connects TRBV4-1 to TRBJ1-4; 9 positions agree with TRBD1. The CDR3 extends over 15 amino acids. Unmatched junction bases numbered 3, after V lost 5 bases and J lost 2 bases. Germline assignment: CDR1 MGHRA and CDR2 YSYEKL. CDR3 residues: CASSKGTGTNEKLFF. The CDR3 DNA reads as TGCGCCAGCAGCAAGGGGACAGGGACTAATGAAAAACTGTTTTTT.